This T cell receptor beta chain originates from a study of cytomegalovirus exposure and HLA in healthy donors. Overall study results and limits: Reportedly, cytomegalovirus status was diagnosed with high sensitivity and specificity. The listing of 150 or so TCR beta chains classed them as cytomegalovirus-associated. Testing in vitro showed a few CMV-associated chains specific for CMV antigens.

Notes on this clone: What it binds is not known.

Germline CDR1 reads MGHDK; CDR2 reads SYGVNS. This CDR3 region has 16 residues. Trimming removed 3 bases from V and 2 bases from J, with 14 bases in between. Sequencing was performed with immunoSEQ multiplex PCR; in TCRdb, only in-frame clones are kept and a portion is missing. Counted here are tens of thousands of clones, approximately 97% occurring once; the ten biggest clones make up under 2%. The donors were part of the roughly 120-subject validation cohort, which stood apart from the roughly 670-subject first cohort. The TCR sequence derives from a woman aged 18-30 years in good health and CMV-seropositive. The V gene is TRBV25-1, the J gene TRBJ2-1, with a possible D match to TRBD2 (7 bases). Sequencing was carried out using PBMCs. DNA for the CDR3: TGTGCCAGCAGTGAGTCCCGGGGGGACACCTACAATGAGCAGTTCTTC. It codes for CASSESRGDTYNEQFF.